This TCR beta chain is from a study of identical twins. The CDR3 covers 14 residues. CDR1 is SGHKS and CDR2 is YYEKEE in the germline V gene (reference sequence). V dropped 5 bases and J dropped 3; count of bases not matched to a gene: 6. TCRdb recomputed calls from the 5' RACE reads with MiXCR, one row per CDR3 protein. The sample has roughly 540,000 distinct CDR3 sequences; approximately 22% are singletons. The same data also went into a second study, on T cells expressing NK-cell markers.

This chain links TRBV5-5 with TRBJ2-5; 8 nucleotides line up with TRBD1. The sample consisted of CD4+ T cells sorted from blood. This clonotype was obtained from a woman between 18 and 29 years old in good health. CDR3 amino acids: CASSIDRGEETQYF. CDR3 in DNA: TGTGCCAGCAGTATTGACAGGGGCGAAGAGACCCAGTACTTC.